Here is one TCR beta chain with its context. As to treatment: approximately 18 received Ad26.COV2.S at low or high dose, single or two shots; about 5 received placebo; per-sample allocation not given. Day 63 following the first vaccine or placebo injection was when the samples were taken. This sample was taken from a study of Ad26.COV2.S vaccination and SARS-CoV-2 variants. The method was immunoSEQ multiplex PCR; TCRdb's version includes in-frame clones alone and lacks a portion of them. The sample has 300,000 to 400,000 clones, roughly 90% seen once. Germline values: CDR1 MNHEY, CDR2 SVGEGT. The CDR3 runs 14 residues. The junction had 6 bases not matched to a gene; V was cut back by 4 bases and J by 9 bases.

This sample comprised peripheral blood, obtained in a trial of Ad26.COV2.S vaccine versus placebo. This rearrangement joins TRBV6-2 or TRBV6-3 to TRBJ2-4; 10 positions match TRBD2. This clonotype was sampled from a person aged 18-65 years who received the Ad26.COV2.S COVID-19 vaccine or a placebo. The CDR3, as DNA: TGTGCCAGCAGTTCCGGGACTAGCGAGAGCATTCAGTACTTC. This sequence encodes CASSSGTSESIQYF.